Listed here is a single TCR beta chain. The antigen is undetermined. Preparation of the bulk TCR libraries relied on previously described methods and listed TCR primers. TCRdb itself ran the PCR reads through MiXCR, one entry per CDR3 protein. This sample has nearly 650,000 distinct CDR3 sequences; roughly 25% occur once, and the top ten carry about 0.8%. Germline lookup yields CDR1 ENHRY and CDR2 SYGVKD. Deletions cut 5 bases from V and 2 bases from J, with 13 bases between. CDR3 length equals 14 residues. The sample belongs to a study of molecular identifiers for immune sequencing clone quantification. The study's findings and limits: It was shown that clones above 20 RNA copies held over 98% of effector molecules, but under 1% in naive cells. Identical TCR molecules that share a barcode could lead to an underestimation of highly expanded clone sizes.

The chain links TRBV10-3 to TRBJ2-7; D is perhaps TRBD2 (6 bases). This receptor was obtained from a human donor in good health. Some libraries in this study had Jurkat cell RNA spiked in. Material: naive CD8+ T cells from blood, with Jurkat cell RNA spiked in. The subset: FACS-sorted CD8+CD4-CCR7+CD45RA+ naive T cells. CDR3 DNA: TGTGCCATCAGTAATGGGGGGTGGGCCTACGAGCAGTACTTC. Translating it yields CAISNGGWAYEQYF.